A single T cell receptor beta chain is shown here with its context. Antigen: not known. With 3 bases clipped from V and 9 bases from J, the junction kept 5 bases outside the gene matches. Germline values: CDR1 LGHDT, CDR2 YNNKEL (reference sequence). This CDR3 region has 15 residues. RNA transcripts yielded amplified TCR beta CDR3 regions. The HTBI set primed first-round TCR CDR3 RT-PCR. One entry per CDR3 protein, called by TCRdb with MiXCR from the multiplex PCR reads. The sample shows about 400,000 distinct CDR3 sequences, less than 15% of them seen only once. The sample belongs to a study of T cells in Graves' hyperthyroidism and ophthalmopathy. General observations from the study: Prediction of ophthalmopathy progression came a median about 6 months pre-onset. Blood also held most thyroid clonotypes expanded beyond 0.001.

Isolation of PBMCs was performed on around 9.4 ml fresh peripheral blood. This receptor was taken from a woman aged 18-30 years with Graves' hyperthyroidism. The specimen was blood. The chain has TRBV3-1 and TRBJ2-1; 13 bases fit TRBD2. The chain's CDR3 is CASSHTSGGAVEQFF. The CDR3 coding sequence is TGTGCCAGCAGCCATACTAGCGGGGGGGCTGTTGAGCAGTTCTTC.